The TCR beta chain described here comes from a study of cytomegalovirus exposure and HLA in healthy donors. Study-level background: Within the Caucasian-associated ancestry cluster were around 81% of the approximately 400 genotyped donors.

This CDR3 is 18 amino acids long. V dropped 5 bases and J dropped 0; count of bases not matched to a gene: 9. The germline V gene encodes CDR1 LGHNA and CDR2 YNFKEQ. In regard to this clone: Its antigen is undetermined.

General study results and limits: Reported performance of the classifier showed diagnosis of cytomegalovirus status with high specificity and sensitivity. It was only CMV serostatus that was available as immune exposure information.

It was with 60 Vbeta and 13 Jbeta primers that the PCR ran. Produced via immunoSEQ multiplex PCR; TCRdb's table is partial and in-frame only. The data contain 150,000 or so clones, approximately 85% of them singletons. Input material: PBMCs. This TCR was recovered from a young man in good health and CMV-seropositive. The chain links TRBV4-2 to TRBJ2-1, with TRBD2 matching over 11 bases. The CDR3 sequence is CASSRSSGGVSSYNEQFF. Written as DNA, the CDR3 is TGTGCCAGCAGCAGGAGTAGCGGGGGGGTAAGCTCCTACAATGAGCAGTTCTTC.